This T cell receptor beta chain was obtained from a study of spatial heterogeneity in lung cancer. Across the study: Sequence detection consistently recorded a greater number of beta-chain than alpha-chain sequences.

This clonotype counts as large (0.1 to 1%). Stated time point: sample taken at primary tumor resection. Unsorted whole RNA of tumor, nontumor lung or frozen PBMC was sequenced. V gave up 4 bases and J gave up 7 bases, with 10 bases separating them. Germline V gene sequence: CDR1 ENHRY, CDR2 SYGVKD. The CDR3 extends over 13 amino acids. Individually, TCR cDNA molecules were each labelled with a unique molecular identifier. TCRdb ran MiXCR on the 5' RACE reads and lists one entry per CDR3 protein. Of some 3,500 distinct CDR3 sequences in the sample, over 25% were seen once. Sequenced material: normal lung tissue next to the tumor, taken at surgery. This TCR was recovered from a male donor with early-stage non-small cell lung cancer. The V and J genes are TRBV10-3 and TRBJ2-2; D is unclear. The CDR3 loop is CAISGSSGGELFF. CDR3 bases: TGTGCCATCAGTGGCAGTAGTGGCGGGGAGCTGTTTTTT.